This entry lists 6 T cell receptor beta chains sequenced from one sample in a study of blood T cell repertoires in COVID-19. The protocol was immunoSEQ multiplex PCR, while the TCRdb copy is restricted to in-frame clones and leaves out a portion. This table has 150,000 to 250,000 clones, about nine tenths appearing once. Source material: PBMCs or T cells enriched from blood (not recorded which). All receptors come from a woman aged 25-40 years who had recovered from COVID-19.

The DNA of the CDR3 is TGTGCCAGCAGCCTCGGAGGCGCTAACTATGGCTACACCTTC. This translates into CASSLGGANYGYTF. This sequence joins TRBV7-2 and TRBJ1-2; D call uncertain. V shed 5 bases and J shed 0 bases, with 10 bases lying between them. The germline V gene encodes CDR1 SGHTA and CDR2 FQGNSA. The CDR3 consists of 14 residues.

V usage is TRBV5-1 and J usage is TRBJ1-2, with 9 bases identical to TRBD1. In germline, CDR1 is SGHRS, CDR2 YFSETQ. The CDR3 is 14 amino acids. Losses at the gene ends were 3 bases for V and 6 bases for J; bases not matched to a gene: 6. CDR3 DNA: TGCGCCAGCAGCTCGGGACAGGGTGGGGATGGCTACACCTTC. Protein: CASSSGQGGDGYTF.

The rearrangement joins TRBV7-3 to TRBJ1-2; TRBD1 aligns across 7 bases. CDR1 SGHTA and CDR2 FQGTGA come from the germline V gene. This CDR3 contains 15 residues. Trimming removed 3 bases from V and 3 bases from J; junction bases left unmatched: 7. The CDR3 DNA sequence: TGTGCCAGCAGCTTGGGTCTCGGACAGGACTATGGCTACACCTTC. Translating gives CASSLGLGQDYGYTF.

The chain joins TRBV9 to TRBJ1-6; 7 bases are a match to TRBD1. Per the germline V gene, CDR1 is SGDLS and CDR2 is YYNGEE. This CDR3 comprises 15 residues. After removal of 3 bases from V and 5 bases from J, the junction contained 5 bases not matched to a gene. CDR3 residues: CASSDRGYNNSPLHF. The CDR3, as DNA: TGTGCCAGCAGCGACAGGGGTTACAATAATTCACCCCTCCACTTT.

The chain combines TRBV30 with TRBJ1-3; D remains unclear. There are 13 residues in the CDR3. Trimming removed 4 bases from V and 0 bases from J, with 7 bases in between. Germline CDR1 is GTSNPN and CDR2 is SVGIG (reference sequence). The CDR3 bases are TGTGCCTGGACCCTGAGCTCTGGAAACACCATATATTTT. It yields the protein CAWTLSSGNTIYF.

The chain combines TRBV19 with TRBJ1-6; TRBD1 agrees at 9 bases. J lost 9 bases, V lost 0 bases, and 9 bases had no gene match. Per the germline V gene, CDR1 is LNHDA and CDR2 is SQIVND (reference sequence). CDR3 length equals 17 residues. The CDR3 is CASSIDPETGGSSPLHF. The CDR3, as DNA: TGTGCCAGTAGTATAGACCCTGAGACAGGGGGAAGTTCACCCCTCCACTTT.